These 27 T cell receptor beta chains were sequenced from one sample in a study of T cell repertoires in cytomegalovirus infection. Using its own MiXCR run on the reads, TCRdb lists one record per CDR3 protein. The sample contains about 890,000 distinct CDR3 sequences, approximately 32% of which appear only once. No antigens are known for them. Here the sequenced sample was cultured CD8+ T cells from PBMCs, taken from culture after CMV antigen stimulation. These receptors were collected from a human donor in good health (CMV status not recorded). Some clones in this sample may be carry-over from other donors' samples.

The CDR3 sequence: CASIMDRARGDTEAFF. The CDR3, as DNA: TGTGCCAGCATTATGGACAGGGCCCGAGGGGACACTGAAGCTTTCTTT. This chain joins TRBV6-6 and TRBJ1-1; 8 bases fit TRBD1. The CDR3 is made up of 16 amino acids. V dropped 7 bases and J dropped 3; count of bases not matched to a gene: 13. Germline V gives CDR1 MNHNY, CDR2 SVGAGI (reference sequence).

This clonotype came up many times. Written as DNA, the CDR3 is TGTGCCAGCAGCTTAAGCCGGGGGGCCCAGAATGAGCAGTTCTTC. Its protein is CASSLSRGAQNEQFF. The chain combines TRBV7-2 with TRBJ2-1; D may be TRBD2 (7 bases). CDR1 and CDR2 (germline): SGHTA, FQGNSA. V lost 2 bases and J lost 7, with 15 bases in between. This CDR3 region has 15 residues.

This chain links TRBV19 with TRBJ1-2; D is unresolved. V was shortened by 3 bases and J by 4 bases, with 15 bases between the two germline ends. CDR3 length equals 15 residues. The germline CDR1 and CDR2 sequences are LNHDA and SQIVND (reference sequence). CDR3 coding DNA: TGTGCCAGTAGTATCCCCATGGACCACTTCTATGGCTACACCTTC. This encodes CASSIPMDHFYGYTF.

This clonotype was observed a handful of times. Germline is not matched at one junction end, which may reflect a read error. V gene TRBV7-7 combines with J gene TRBJ2-1; 7 bases agree with TRBD2. The CDR3 covers 14 residues. Germline values: CDR1 SSHAT, CDR2 FNYEAQ (reference sequence). CDR3 loop: CASSKAGQYNEQFF. The DNA for the CDR3 is TGTGCTAGCAGCAAAGCGGGGCAGTACAATGAGCAGTTCTTC.

On this clonotype itself: Given a much more abundant clone one base away, this may be a read error. The chain recombines TRBV2 with TRBJ2-7, with 8 bases aligning to TRBD1. The CDR3 spans 12 residues. Germline CDR1 and CDR2: SNHLY and FYNNEI. The junction had 0 bases not matched to a gene; V was cut back by 6 bases and J by 2 bases. The CDR3 loop is CASRGQAYEQYV. CDR3 coding DNA: TGTGCCAGCAGGGGACAGGCCTACGAGCAGTACGTC.

The J gene is TRBJ2-1, the V gene TRBV4-3; 11 bases are shared with TRBD2. CDR1 is LGHNA and CDR2 is YSLEER in the germline V gene. This CDR3 contains 23 residues. Germline trimming cut 3 bases from V and 0 bases from J; bases unmatched to any gene: 22. The CDR3 reads CASSHPTPLPGLAESPSYNEQFF. CDR3 coding DNA: TGCGCCAGCAGCCATCCCACTCCTTTACCGGGACTAGCGGAAAGTCCCTCCTACAATGAGCAGTTCTTC.

This clonotype came up a few times. Mismatch with germline at one junction end may stem from a read error. The V gene is TRBV3-1, the J gene TRBJ2-5, with D possibly TRBD2 on 7 matching bases. In germline, CDR1 is LGHDT, CDR2 YNNKEL (reference sequence). The length of the CDR3 is 15 residues. The DNA of the CDR3 is TGTGCCAGCACCCAACAAGGGGGGGGCCGAGAGACCCAGTACTTC. This encodes CASTQQGGGRETQYF.

This clonotype was observed a few times. This chain joins TRBV6-5 and TRBJ2-7; D perhaps matches TRBD1 (5 bases). CDR1 is MNHEY, CDR2 SVGAGI, per germline. Trimming removed 0 bases from V and 5 bases from J, with 11 bases in between. The CDR3 runs 14 residues. The CDR3: CASSYSRTLNEQYF. CDR3 in DNA: TGTGCCAGCAGTTACTCCCGGACACTTAACGAGCAGTACTTC.

The chain carries TRBV6-2 or TRBV6-3 and TRBJ2-1; the match to TRBD1 covers 7 bases. V lost 5 bases to trimming and J lost 6 bases; unmatched junction nucleotides: 10. Germline lookup yields CDR1 MNHEY and CDR2 SVGEGT. The CDR3 length is 15 residues. The CDR3 DNA sequence: TGTGCCAGCAGTCCCCGACAGGGAATAGGCAATGAGCAGTTCTTC. Its protein product is CASSPRQGIGNEQFF.

This clonotype was counted ten times or more. V usage is TRBV12-3 or TRBV12-4 and J usage is TRBJ1-2, with a tentative D call TRBD1 (5 bases). V dropped 7 bases and J dropped 4 bases, with 13 bases sitting between them. CDR3 length equals 13 residues. The CDR3 DNA reads TGTGCCAGCATGTTGACAGTCGCCTATGGCTACACCTTC. Amino acid sequence: CASMLTVAYGYTF.

The V and J genes are TRBV19 and TRBJ2-7, with D maybe TRBD1 (6 bases). The V gene's germline CDR1 is LNHDA and CDR2 SQIVND (reference sequence). The CDR3 has 13 residues. Trimming took off 0 bases at V and 3 bases at J, with 6 bases between the two ends. The DNA of the CDR3 is TGTGCCAGTAGTATAGAGGACAGCTACGAGCAGTACTTC. Its protein product is CASSIEDSYEQYF. Variable domain in full (rest from reference TRBV19 and TRBJ2-7): DGGITQSPKYLFRKEGQNVTLSCEQNLNHDAMYWYRQDPGQGLRLIYYSQIVNDFQKGDIAEGYSVSREKKESFPLTVTSAQKNPTAFYLCASSIEDSYEQYFGPGTRLTVT.

The chain couples TRBV28 to TRBJ1-5; 9 bases align to TRBD1. The V and J ends lost 7 bases and 2 bases, in that order; junction bases with no gene match: 9. CDR3 length: 16 residues. CDR1 is MDHEN, CDR2 SYDVKM, per germline. The CDR3, as DNA: TGTGCCAGCACCCACCCCCGGACAGGGGGCAATCAGCCCCAGCATTTT. It translates to CASTHPRTGGNQPQHF.

The V call is TRBV7-2, the J call TRBJ2-1, with TRBD2 as a possible D gene (7 bases). In germline, CDR1 is SGHTA, CDR2 FQGNSA. The CDR3 runs 14 residues. V lost 0 bases and J lost 8, with 11 bases in between. CDR3 in DNA: TGTGCCAGCAGCTTAGCGGGGGGGCCCTATGAGCAGTTCTTC. This codes for CASSLAGGPYEQFF.

This clonotype was detected a few times. This sequence joins TRBV10-3 and TRBJ2-1; 9 bases map to TRBD1. CDR3 length: 14 residues. The germline V gene has CDR1 ENHRY and CDR2 SYGVKD. The J segment lost 7 bases and the V segment lost 5 bases, leaving 6 bases of the junction unmatched. This CDR3 is CAISSGQGLNEQFF. CDR3 bases: TGTGCCATCAGTTCGGGACAGGGCTTGAATGAGCAGTTCTTC.

The rearrangement joins TRBV7-9 to TRBJ1-5; D uncertain. V was clipped by 1 base and J by 6 bases, with 7 bases between them. The CDR3 is 13 amino acids. The germline V gene has CDR1 SEHNR and CDR2 FQNEAQ (reference sequence). The CDR3 nucleotides are TGTGCCAGCAGCTTAGATGGGGTTCAGCCCCAGCATTTT. The encoded protein is CASSLDGVQPQHF.

The chain employs TRBV7-2 and TRBJ1-3, with no clear D. The CDR3 totals 14 residues. The germline V and J ends were trimmed by 3 bases and 0 bases, with 6 bases remaining between them. Per the germline V gene, CDR1 is SGHTA and CDR2 is FQGNSA. CDR3 region: CASSFGTSGNTIYF. CDR3 DNA: TGTGCCAGCAGCTTCGGAACCTCTGGAAACACCATATATTTT.

This clonotype has only a few counts. The gene calls are TRBV6-1 and TRBJ2-7, with 9 bases that match TRBD1. Unmatched junction bases numbered 5, after V lost 5 bases and J lost 0 bases. Germline loops: CDR1 MNHNS, CDR2 SASEGT. This CDR3 region has 15 residues. The CDR3 DNA is TGTGCCAGCAGTTGGGACAGGGAGGACTCCTACGAGCAGTACTTC. Protein product: CASSWDREDSYEQYF.

The J gene is TRBJ2-1, the V gene TRBV11-2, with 9 bases matching TRBD2. Germline V gene sequence: CDR1 SGHAT, CDR2 FQNNGV. The CDR3 runs to 19 residues. V lost 1 base, J lost 0 bases, and 10 bases stayed unmatched. CDR3 bases: TGTGCCAGCAGCTTAGGTCTAGCGGGGTCCTCCAGCTCCTACAATGAGCAGTTCTTC. As protein: CASSLGLAGSSSSYNEQFF. Filled out from reference TRBV11-2 and TRBJ2-1, the complete variable domain reads EAGVAQSPRYKIIEKRQSVAFWCNPISGHATLYWYQQILGQGPKLLIQFQNNGVVDDSQLPKDRFSAERLKGVDSTLKIQPAKLEDSAVYLCASSLGLAGSSSSYNEQFFGPGTRLTVL.

In this sample, this clonotype turned up many times. The J gene is TRBJ1-2, the V gene TRBV7-2, with D possibly TRBD1 on 6 matching bases. V lost 5 bases, J lost 5 bases, and 30 bases lay in between. The V gene's germline CDR1 is SGHTA and CDR2 FQGNSA. The CDR3 is 19 amino acids. The DNA for the CDR3 is TGTGCCAGCAGCCTAGAACGGGGGCGGGTAAGCCTCACAACTTATGGCTACACCTTC. The encoded protein is CASSLERGRVSLTTYGYTF.

The sample holds a few counts of this clonotype. V usage is TRBV10-3 and J usage is TRBJ1-1; D is uncertain. Deletions cut 2 bases from V and 0 bases from J, with 10 bases between. CDR1 and CDR2 (germline): ENHRY, SYGVKD. This CDR3 is 15 amino acids long. CDR3 nucleotides: TGTGCCATCAGTGAGCCTGGGCAGATGAACACTGAAGCTTTCTTT. Amino acids: CAISEPGQMNTEAFF.

The chain joins TRBV2 to TRBJ1-6, with D unclear. Germline loops: CDR1 SNHLY, CDR2 FYNNEI. CDR3 length: 13 residues. V was pared by 3 bases and J by 12 bases, with 12 bases between. Written as DNA, the CDR3 is TGTGCCAGCAGTGACCCCACACTGGAACCCCTCCACTTT. It yields the protein CASSDPTLEPLHF.

V and J are TRBV6-2 or TRBV6-3 and TRBJ2-7; D remains ambiguous. CDR1 MNHEY and CDR2 SVGEGT come from the germline V gene. V lost 4 bases, J lost 2 bases, and 6 bases lay in between. The CDR3 loop spans 12 amino acids. The CDR3 spells CASSFEAYEQYV. Written as DNA, the CDR3 is TGTGCCAGCAGTTTTGAAGCCTACGAGCAGTACGTC.

Concerning this clonotype: The germline gene is not matched at one end of the junction; a read error may be the cause. The genes are TRBV7-7 and TRBJ1-2; a possible D gene is TRBD1 (5 bases). Germline V gene data show CDR1 as SSHAT and CDR2 as FNYEAQ (reference sequence). The CDR3 length is 16 residues. CDR3 DNA sequence: TGTGCTAGCAGCCCAGAGGTGGGACCCGGCACCTATGGCTACACCTTC. This encodes CASSPEVGPGTYGYTF. The full variable domain, in which reference TRBV7-7 and TRBJ1-2 provide the parts outside the CDR3, is GAGVSQSPRYKVTKRGQDVTLRCDPISSHATLYWYQQALGQGPEFLTYFNYEAQPDKSGLPSDRFSAERPEGSISTLTIQRTEQRDSAMYRCASSPEVGPGTYGYTFGSGTRLTVV.

This clonotype was counted only a few times. The chain recombines TRBV27 with TRBJ2-1, with 9 positions matching TRBD2. Trimming took 7 bases from V and 6 from J; bases not matched to a gene: 10. This CDR3 region has 15 residues. Germline V gene lookup returns CDR1 MNHEY and CDR2 SMNVEV (reference sequence). CDR3 sequence (DNA): TGTGCCAGCATCTTAAAGCGGGGGGCCGTCAATGAGCAGTTCTTC. Its protein product is CASILKRGAVNEQFF.

This clonotype has just a few counts. The chain recombines TRBV7-9 with TRBJ2-1; D assignment may be TRBD1 or TRBD2 (5 bases each). CDR1 is SEHNR, CDR2 FQNEAQ, per germline (reference sequence). CDR3 length: 12 amino acids. Trimming removed 5 bases from V and 8 bases from J, with 10 bases in between. CDR3 amino acids: CASSRDPDEQFF. As DNA, the CDR3 is TGTGCCAGCAGCCGGGACCCAGATGAGCAGTTCTTC.

This clonotype was seen once. This sequence joins TRBV24-1 and TRBJ1-2; D call uncertain. This CDR3 comprises 17 residues. V lost 2 bases and J 3 bases, leaving 18 bases between the germline ends. Per germline, CDR1 KGHDR and CDR2 SFDVKD. The CDR3 bases are TGTGCCACCAGTGATTCTCCCGTTCTGGGCGGGGACTATGGCTACACCTTC. Translation gives CATSDSPVLGGDYGYTF.

This clonotype was found a few times. This rearrangement joins TRBV12-3 or TRBV12-4 to TRBJ1-2; D is ambiguous. V was pared by 5 bases and J by 3 bases, with 25 bases between. The CDR3 runs 18 residues. CDR3 sequence: CASSPIYVGGQRYYGYTF. The CDR3 DNA is TGTGCCAGCAGTCCCATTTATGTGGGTGGCCAGAGGTACTATGGCTACACCTTC.